A single sample is the source of the 4 T cell receptor beta chains below, sequenced in a study of blood T cell repertoires in COVID-19. Clones were sequenced by immunoSEQ multiplex PCR, and TCRdb holds only the in-frame ones, with some missing. The sample shows a few hundred thousand clones, around 87% of them seen only once. The sample comprised peripheral blood. The receptors originated from a man aged 18 to 29 with active or convalescent COVID-19.

The V gene is TRBV19, the J gene TRBJ1-6, with 9 bases matching TRBD1. CDR1 and CDR2 (germline): LNHDA, SQIVND (reference sequence). The CDR3 runs to 14 residues. Trimming removed 6 bases from V and 9 bases from J; junction bases left unmatched: 6. The CDR3 DNA is TGTGCCAGTAGGACCGGGACAGGGCTTTCACCCCTCCACTTT. Protein sequence: CASRTGTGLSPLHF.

This CDR3 reads CASSAGLGKDEQYF. Here the CDR3 DNA reads TGTGCCAGCAGTGCGGGACTAGGCAAGGACGAGCAGTACTTC. The V and J genes are TRBV25-1 and TRBJ2-7; 8 bases align to TRBD2. CDR3 size: 14 residues. The germline V gene encodes CDR1 MGHDK and CDR2 SYGVNS. V was pared by 4 bases and J by 5 bases, with 7 bases of the junction left unmatched.

The chain recombines TRBV12-3 or TRBV12-4 with TRBJ2-7, with 9 positions matching TRBD1. The CDR3 runs to 13 residues. J gave up 5 bases and V 5 bases, and 4 bases lay outside the gene matches. This chain's CDR3 is CASSLDRGDEQYF. The CDR3 DNA reads as TGTGCCAGCAGTCTGGACAGGGGAGACGAGCAGTACTTC.

The chain's CDR3 is CAISEGFETSGGRFEQYF. In DNA form, the CDR3 reads TGTGCCATCAGTGAAGGTTTTGAGACTAGCGGGGGTCGGTTCGAGCAGTACTTC. The V gene is TRBV10-3, the J gene TRBJ2-7; TRBD2 matches 12 bases. Germline V gives CDR1 ENHRY, CDR2 SYGVKD. The CDR3 sequence is 18 residues long. V dropped 3 bases and J dropped 6; count of bases not matched to a gene: 15.